This T cell receptor (beta chain) was recorded in a study of shared clonotypes between healthy human individuals. Study-wide context: The study used three CD4 naive, three CD4 memory, two CD8 naive and one CD8 memory plate per donor.

CDR1 LNHDA and CDR2 SQIVND come from the germline V gene (reference sequence). The CDR3 has 15 residues. V dropped 4 bases and J dropped 0 bases, with 7 bases sitting between them. Sequencing was performed with immunoSEQ multiplex PCR; in TCRdb, only in-frame clones are kept and a portion is missing. The table includes some 1 million clones, approximately 76% detected once. V and J are TRBV19 and TRBJ2-6; D unresolved. Input material: memory CD4+ T cells sorted from blood. Subset defined: CD45RA-negative fraction. This clonotype was sampled from a man aged 18 to 29 in good health. Here the CDR3 DNA reads TGTGCCAGTAGTAGGGAAAGCTCTGGGGCCAACGTCCTGACTTTC. It encodes CASSRESSGANVLTF.